This is a list of T cell receptor beta chains from one sample in a study of T cell responses to AZD1222 COVID-19 vaccine. The assay was immunoSEQ multiplex PCR, and TCRdb's table has in-frame clones only and misses some. The sample includes 85,000 to 130,000 clones, 75% to 90% of them seen just once. The sequences come from peripheral blood, collected on day 0 of AZD1222 vaccination. The receptor source for this set is an adult in good health. Both conserved end residues are part of each CDR3. A D gene is named only where the DNA matches it firmly. A row's size may be missing; if present it is once, few, many or a size class.

j_call clone_size v_call d_call cdr3_aa cdr3_nt
TRBJ2-7 . TRBV6-5 TRBD2 CASSKTGGKYEQYF TGTGCCAGCAGTAAAACGGGGGGGAAGTACGAGCAGTACTTC
TRBJ1-6 . TRBV12-3/TRBV12-4 . CASRRSGYSPLHF TGTGCCAGCAGAAGAAGTGGATATTCACCCCTCCACTTT
TRBJ1-2 . TRBV14 . CASSLLQWYGYTF TGTGCCAGCAGCCTACTCCAATGGTATGGCTACACCTTC
TRBJ1-1 . TRBV27 TRBD1 CASTFTGGGFTEAFF TGTGCCAGCACCTTTACAGGGGGCGGTTTTACTGAAGCTTTCTTT
TRBJ2-1 . TRBV6-1 . CASSDSTTGSGFF TGTGCCAGCAGTGATTCTACAACAGGGAGTGGGTTCTTC
TRBJ2-1 few TRBV5-1 TRBD1 CASSLEGTGLGSYNEQFF TGCGCCAGCAGCTTGGAGGGGACAGGGCTGGGCTCCTACAATGAGCAGTTCTTC
TRBJ1-4 . TRBV6-4 . CASSAQGMRGEKLFF TGTGCCAGCAGCGCCCAGGGGATGAGGGGCGAAAAACTGTTTTTT
TRBJ1-5 . TRBV19 . CASSIGGLNQPQHF TGTGCCAGTAGTATCGGAGGGCTCAATCAGCCCCAGCATTTT
TRBJ1-5 once TRBV5-1 . CASSLGLQGNQPQHF TGCGCCAGCAGCTTAGGGTTACAGGGCAATCAGCCCCAGCATTTT
TRBJ1-4 . TRBV4-1 . CASSQDRGGRSEKLFF TGCGCCAGCAGCCAAGATCGGGGAGGGAGAAGCGAAAAACTGTTTTTT
TRBJ1-1 . TRBV6-1 . CASSEFERNTEAFF TGTGCCAGCAGTGAATTTGAACGGAACACTGAAGCTTTCTTT
TRBJ2-1 . TRBV5-4 . CASSFGGVTSYNEQFF TGTGCCAGCAGCTTCGGAGGAGTGACCTCCTACAATGAGCAGTTCTTC
TRBJ1-6 . TRBV5-1 TRBD1 CASSFLKGADSPLHF TGCGCCAGCAGCTTTCTAAAGGGGGCCGATTCACCCCTCCACTTT
TRBJ1-2 few TRBV12-3/TRBV12-4 . CASSPSAGYTF TGTGCCAGCAGCCCCTCGGCTGGCTACACCTTC
TRBJ2-3 . TRBV10-2 . CASSETRDNTDTQYF TGCGCCAGCAGTGAGACTCGGGACAACACAGATACGCAGTATTTT